A selection of T cell receptor beta chains follows, all from one sample in a study of lymphopenia after photon versus proton radiotherapy. Profiled with immunoSEQ multiplex PCR; TCRdb holds only in-frame clones, not every one. The table includes approximately 47,000 clones, less than 90% detected once. The sample consisted of peripheral blood, taken from a patient treated with photon-based radiotherapy. Source of these receptors: a man aged 40-49 years with gastric cancer. The CDR3 runs from the conserved cysteine through the conserved F or W. D genes are given only for firm matches. Rows may omit the clone size; those that give it use once, few, many or a size class.

clone_size	j_call	v_call	d_call	cdr3_aa	cdr3_nt
.	TRBJ2-5	TRBV7-2	TRBD2	CASGGTRGPETQYF	TGTGCCAGCGGCGGGACTAGAGGTCCGGAGACCCAGTACTTC
.	TRBJ2-4	TRBV9	.	CASSAGQVLAKNIQYF	TGTGCCAGCAGCGCGGGACAAGTACTAGCCAAAAACATTCAGTACTTC
once	TRBJ1-6	TRBV7-2	.	CASQGSYNSPLHF	TGTGCCAGTCAGGGCTCCTATAATTCACCCCTCCACTTT
.	TRBJ2-5	TRBV7-2	.	CASTLSRTQETQYF	TGTGCCAGCACCCTCTCGCGAACCCAAGAGACCCAGTACTTC
.	TRBJ2-1	TRBV5-8	.	CASSLKIHTGTLNNEQFF	TGTGCCAGCAGCTTGAAGATCCATACCGGGACTTTAAACAATGAGCAGTTCTTC
.	TRBJ1-4	TRBV6-5	.	CASSKTVGNEKLFF	TGTGCCAGCAGTAAGACGGTGGGAAATGAAAAACTGTTTTTT
once	TRBJ1-1	TRBV6-4	.	CASSDYLNTEAFF	TGTGCCAGCAGTGACTACCTTAACACTGAAGCTTTCTTT
.	TRBJ1-2	TRBV4-3	.	CASSQVRYYGYTF	TGCGCCAGCAGCCAAGTTCGGTATTATGGCTACACCTTC
.	TRBJ1-2	TRBV4-3	.	CASSQGQVTNYGYTF	TGCGCCAGCAGCCAAGGGCAGGTTACTAACTATGGCTACACCTTC
.	TRBJ2-1	TRBV27	.	CASSLSWGGGRNEQFF	TGTGCCAGCAGTTTATCGTGGGGCGGGGGCCGGAATGAGCAGTTCTTC
.	TRBJ2-3	TRBV2	.	CASSLDSYTDTQYF	TGTGCCAGCAGCTTGGACAGCTACACAGATACGCAGTATTTT
once	TRBJ2-7	TRBV29-1	.	CSVGSAGGYEQYF	TGCAGCGTCGGATCCGCGGGTGGTTACGAGCAGTACTTC
.	TRBJ1-2	TRBV27	TRBD1	CASSLTGARYGYTF	TGTGCCAGCAGTCTGACAGGGGCCCGCTATGGCTACACCTTC
.	TRBJ2-2	TRBV9	.	CASSVALPGTGELFF	TGTGCCAGCAGCGTAGCACTCCCGGGGACCGGGGAGCTGTTTTTT
.	TRBJ1-1	TRBV7-9	TRBD1	CASSLTGIAEAFF	TGTGCCAGCAGCTTGACAGGGATTGCTGAAGCTTTCTTT
.	TRBJ1-2	TRBV7-2	.	CASSIEWGRGYTF	TGTGCCAGCAGCATTGAATGGGGGCGTGGCTACACCTTC
.	TRBJ2-6	TRBV30	.	CAWRPAGANVLTF	TGTGCCTGGAGACCAGCTGGGGCCAACGTCCTGACTTTC